This T cell receptor beta chain was sequenced for a study of identical twins. General study results and limits: Out-of-frame alpha sequences shared between twins exhibited an excess of low generation probability.

Concerning this clonotype: As yet, its antigen is unknown.

The V and J ends lost 1 base and 7 bases respectively, with 5 bases between them. There are 12 residues in the CDR3. Germline V gene data show CDR1 as LGHNA and CDR2 as YSLEER. From the 5' RACE reads, TCRdb called clonotypes with MiXCR, one entry per CDR3 protein. The sample has 1.5 million to 2 million distinct CDR3 sequences, more than 30% seen once. Sequencing was performed on cord blood. The sequence came from a newborn girl in good health. The chain has TRBV4-3 and TRBJ2-1, with D unclear. CDR3 loop: CASSQGTNEQFF. CDR3 coding DNA: TGCGCCAGCAGCCAAGGGACGAATGAGCAGTTCTTC.